This TCR beta chain was sequenced in a study of metastatic and nonmetastatic thyroid tumors. On the study more broadly: Thyroid patients, malignant and benign, had repertoires compared across blood and tumor or nodule tissue. Study-wide points: TCR beta diversity was reportedly significantly higher in malignant thyroid tumors than benign nodules, in blood and tumor.

Patients underwent thyroid surgery, and none had received any treatment before it. In the authors' workflow: Using the CDR3 differences seen across clinicopathological groups, the authors built a distant-metastasis classifier for papillary thyroid cancer, which was meant to discriminate distant-metastatic patients. With MiXCR, TCRdb called clones anew from the PCR reads. These V and J calls derive from TCRdb rather than the authors' analysis. The sample contains 20,000 to 30,000 clones, about an eighth of which appear only once. Turning to this clone: Its antigen is currently unknown.

The sequence derives from a female donor with papillary thyroid cancer or a benign thyroid nodule (not recorded which). Some clones in this sample may be carry-over from other donors' samples. Sequenced input: blood.

The DNA for the CDR3 is TGTGCCAGCTTGCCACCCAGGACCTACGAGCAGTACTTC. This gives the protein CASLPPRTYEQYF. The chain uses TRBV7-9 and TRBJ2-7; D is unresolved. Germline V gene data show CDR1 as SEHNR and CDR2 as FQNEAQ (reference sequence). The CDR3 runs 13 residues. The V and J ends lost 8 bases and 2 bases respectively, with 13 bases between them.